This entry lists 9 T cell receptor beta chains sequenced from one sample in a study of CD8 T cells in ankylosing spondylitis. From the 5' RACE reads, TCRdb called clonotypes with MiXCR, one entry per CDR3 protein. The table lists 200,000 to 250,000 distinct CDR3 sequences, under 12% of them singletons, with roughly 23% in the top ten. Sequenced sample: blood, either unsorted or a sorted T cell fraction (not recorded which). Every receptor here comes from a male donor with ankylosing spondylitis or in good health (not recorded which).

Ten or more counts support this clonotype. This chain connects TRBV29-1 to TRBJ1-2, with a weak D call TRBD1 (5 bases). This CDR3 has 14 residues. Germline V gene lookup returns CDR1 SQVTM and CDR2 ANQGSEA. V was cut by 6 bases and J by 4 bases, with 18 bases left in between. CDR3 protein: CSVVGTEDRYGYTF. CDR3 nucleotide sequence: TGCAGCGTCGTCGGGACGGAAGATCGCTATGGCTACACCTTC.

This clonotype has a count of ten or more. CDR3: CASSLGGFRGAFF. The CDR3 DNA reads as TGTGCCAGCAGTTTAGGAGGTTTTAGGGGAGCTTTCTTT. The chain is built from TRBV12-3 or TRBV12-4 and TRBJ1-1; possible D gene TRBD1, 5 bases. V was pared by 1 base and J by 10 bases, with 13 bases between. This CDR3 contains 13 residues.

The CDR3 nucleotides are TGCGCCAGCAGCCAAGTTACTAGCGGGGGTCACAATGAGCAGTTCTTC. It yields the protein CASSQVTSGGHNEQFF. This chain joins TRBV5-1 and TRBJ2-1; 11 bases are a match to TRBD2. Germline lookup yields CDR1 SGHRS and CDR2 YFSETQ. This CDR3 comprises 16 residues. After removal of 4 bases from V and 5 bases from J, the junction contained 8 bases not matched to a gene. Supplemented by reference TRBV5-1 and TRBJ2-1, the full variable domain reads KAGVTQTPRYLIKTRGQQVTLSCSPISGHRSVSWYQQTPGQGLQFLFEYFSETQRNKGNFPGRFSGRQFSNSRSEMNVSTLELGDSALYLCASSQVTSGGHNEQFFGPGTRLTVL.

This clonotype occurred many times. The chain carries TRBV7-8 and TRBJ1-4; TRBD1 is a possible D gene (5 bases). This CDR3 comprises 16 residues. CDR1 SGHVS and CDR2 FQNEAQ come from the germline V gene. V dropped 1 base and J dropped 1 base, with 10 bases sitting between them. The CDR3 reads CASSLDRRGTNEKLFF. Here the CDR3 DNA reads TGTGCCAGCAGCTTAGATCGGAGGGGAACTAATGAAAAACTGTTTTTT. Using reference TRBV7-8 and TRBJ1-4 for the parts outside the CDR3, the full variable domain is GAGVSQSPRYKVAKRGQDVALRCDPISGHVSLFWYQQALGQGPEFLTYFQNEAQLDKSGLPSDRFFAERPEGSVSTLKIQRTQQEDSAVYLCASSLDRRGTNEKLFFGSGTQLSVL.

This clonotype showed up many times. The chain is built from TRBV3-1 and TRBJ2-3; TRBD2 matches 8 bases. Germline V gene sequence: CDR1 LGHDT, CDR2 YNNKEL (reference sequence). V dropped 4 bases and J dropped 2; count of bases not matched to a gene: 5. This CDR3 is built from 15 residues. CDR3 sequence: CASSPRGAITDTQYF. Here the CDR3 DNA reads TGTGCCAGCAGCCCGCGGGGGGCCATCACAGATACGCAGTATTTT.

This clonotype came up many times. CDR3 sequence (DNA): TGTGCCAGCAGTTCAGCTAGCGGGGGAGAGACCCAGTACTTC. As protein: CASSSASGGETQYF. The rearrangement joins TRBV12-3 or TRBV12-4 to TRBJ2-5; 10 bases are a match to TRBD2. This CDR3 region has 14 residues. Germline trimming cut 4 bases from V and 4 bases from J; bases unmatched to any gene: 3.

Here the CDR3 reads CASSGTGVGEQFF. CDR3 bases: TGTGCCAGCAGTGGGACGGGGGTGGGTGAGCAGTTCTTC. This chain links TRBV2 with TRBJ2-1, with D perhaps matching TRBD2 (6 bases). CDR3 length: 13 amino acids. Looked up from germline, CDR1 is SNHLY and CDR2 is FYNNEI. V dropped 4 bases and J dropped 9 bases, with 13 bases sitting between them.

Ten or more counts support this clonotype. The CDR3, as DNA: TGTGCCAGCACCGCTCTAGGGTGGGGCACAGATACGCAGTATTTT. Protein sequence: CASTALGWGTDTQYF. The chain links TRBV6-1 to TRBJ2-3; D gene ambiguous. CDR3 size: 15 residues. Trimming stripped 7 bases from V and 1 base from J, with 15 bases between. The germline gives CDR1 MNHNS, CDR2 SASEGT.

This clonotype was detected ten times or more. J is TRBJ2-3 and V is TRBV7-9, with D perhaps matching TRBD1 (5 bases). The V end was cut by 5 bases, the J end by 3 bases, with 15 bases between. The CDR3 is 15 residues long. Germline V gives CDR1 SEHNR, CDR2 FQNEAQ (reference sequence). This CDR3 reads CASSPPGISTDTQYF. DNA of the CDR3: TGTGCCAGCAGCCCCCCAGGGATTTCAACAGATACGCAGTATTTT.